This passage covers 11 T cell receptor beta chains from one sample sequenced in a study of T cell repertoires in cytomegalovirus infection. TCRdb re-called the reads with MiXCR, one entry per CDR3 protein. The sample lists roughly 500,000 distinct CDR3 sequences; about 17% were seen once. Sequences were obtained from CD8+ T cells from PBMCs. The receptors here all came from a human donor in good health (CMV status not recorded). Some clones in this sample may be carry-over from other donors' samples.

V usage is TRBV19 and J usage is TRBJ1-1; TRBD1 matches at 8 bases. The germline gives CDR1 LNHDA, CDR2 SQIVND (reference sequence). The V gene end was trimmed by 1 base and the J gene end by 1 base; junction bases not matched to a gene: 5. This CDR3 is built from 16 residues. The chain's CDR3 is CASSIVRTGQNTEAFF. Written as DNA, the CDR3 is TGTGCCAGTAGTATAGTCAGGACAGGGCAGAACACTGAAGCTTTCTTT.

There are a few counts of this clonotype. The V and J genes are TRBV4-1 and TRBJ2-3; 11 bases are shared with TRBD2. The length of the CDR3 is 17 residues. The V and J ends lost 1 base and 2 bases, in that order; junction bases with no gene match: 5. CDR1 and CDR2 (germline): MGHRA, YSYEKL. The DNA of the CDR3 is TGCGCCAGCAGCCAAGCGGCTAGCGGGGGGTCCACAGATACGCAGTATTTT. Translation gives CASSQAASGGSTDTQYF.

The chain joins TRBV20-1 to TRBJ2-1; 9 bases map to TRBD2. The CDR3 spans 16 residues. Germline lookup yields CDR1 DFQATT and CDR2 SNEGSKA (reference sequence). V lost 6 bases and J lost 4; bases outside the gene matches: 13. The CDR3: CSAVIAGEIWYNEQFF. The CDR3 nucleotides read TGCAGTGCCGTAATAGCGGGAGAAATATGGTACAATGAGCAGTTCTTC.

A few counts support this clonotype. The chain combines TRBV19 with TRBJ2-7; D might be TRBD1 (6 bases). Germline loops: CDR1 LNHDA, CDR2 SQIVND (reference sequence). Trimming removed 1 base from V and 8 bases from J, with 9 bases in between. CDR3 size: 12 residues. For the CDR3, the DNA is TGTGCCAGTAGTATAGGAGGGGGACAGCAGTACTTC. Translation gives CASSIGGGQQYF.

Many counts were recorded for this clonotype. The V and J genes are TRBV7-8 and TRBJ2-1; TRBD2 aligns across 8 bases. Looked up from germline, CDR1 is SGHVS and CDR2 is FQNEAQ. The CDR3 spans 16 residues. Trimming cost V 1 base and J 6 bases; bases outside gene matches: 8. The CDR3 DNA reads TGTGCCAGCAGCTTAGAAGGGCTAGCGGGCCCCAATGAGCAGTTCTTC. As protein: CASSLEGLAGPNEQFF.

This clonotype came up many times. The chain recombines TRBV7-3 with TRBJ2-1; D possibly corresponds to TRBD1 (6 bases). This CDR3 is 13 amino acids long. Between the trimmed V and J ends, which lost 5 bases and 7 bases, there was a span of 12 bases. The germline gives CDR1 SGHTA, CDR2 FQGTGA. The CDR3 region has the DNA TGTGCCAGCAGCCCTACAGGGTTGAATGAGCAGTTCTTC. Translating it yields CASSPTGLNEQFF.

This clonotype was picked up many times. The chain employs TRBV6-4 and TRBJ2-3, with 7 bases identical to TRBD1. The junction had 6 bases not matched to a gene; V was cut back by 3 bases and J by 3 bases. CDR3 length equals 15 residues. Germline V gene data show CDR1 as MRHNA and CDR2 as SNTAGT. This chain's CDR3 is CASSEEGGATDTQYF. The CDR3 DNA is TGTGCCAGCAGTGAGGAAGGGGGCGCGACAGATACGCAGTATTTT.

This clonotype was found many times. This sequence joins TRBV28 and TRBJ2-2, with D tentatively TRBD2 (6 bases). V lost 5 bases, J lost 0 bases, and 10 bases lay in between. This CDR3 region has 15 residues. Germline V lookup: CDR1 MDHEN, CDR2 SYDVKM. The CDR3 DNA sequence: TGTGCCAGCAGTCCGGGACTCGCGAACACCGGGGAGCTGTTTTTT. It specifies CASSPGLANTGELFF.

This clonotype was seen repeatedly, ten times or more. The V and J genes are TRBV7-9 and TRBJ2-1, with 9 bases matching TRBD2. The ends lost 1 base at V and 8 bases at J; junction bases unmatched: 6. From germline, CDR1 is SEHNR and CDR2 FQNEAQ (reference sequence). The length of the CDR3 is 15 residues. The CDR3 region has the DNA TGTGCCAGCAGCTTAGGAGCGGGGGGTCGGGATGAGCAGTTCTTC. Translated, it gives CASSLGAGGRDEQFF.

This chain connects TRBV5-1 to TRBJ2-1; 8 bases are shared with TRBD1. J lost 6 bases, V lost 3 bases, and 5 bases had no gene match. Germline lookup yields CDR1 SGHRS and CDR2 YFSETQ. The CDR3 loop spans 14 amino acids. DNA for the CDR3: TGCGCCAGCAGCTCGGACAGGGACCCCAATGAGCAGTTCTTC. Protein: CASSSDRDPNEQFF. The full variable domain, with the rest looked up from reference TRBV5-1 and TRBJ2-1, is KAGVTQTPRYLIKTRGQQVTLSCSPISGHRSVSWYQQTPGQGLQFLFEYFSETQRNKGNFPGRFSGRQFSNSRSEMNVSTLELGDSALYLCASSSDRDPNEQFFGPGTRLTVL.

The chain recombines TRBV10-3 with TRBJ1-6; D is unresolved. The V gene lost 3 bases and the J gene lost 7 bases, with 1 base spanning the gap. The CDR3 has 11 residues. The V gene's germline CDR1 is ENHRY and CDR2 SYGVKD. CDR3 loop: CAISENSPLHF. The CDR3 bases are TGTGCCATCAGTGAAAATTCACCCCTCCACTTT.